This T cell receptor beta chain is drawn from a study of cytomegalovirus exposure and HLA in healthy donors listed by TCRdb under 2017. With respect to the entire study: An earlier analysis of 587 of the donors reported about 300 Gb of sequence data and 95 million to 140 million unique TCR beta sequences obtained from some 170 million T cells. An early release that covered some 640 HLA-typed donors contained approximately 300 gigabases of sequencing data and about 84 million unique TCR sequences. High-throughput TCR immunosequencing, statistical association of individual TCRs with disease status, and machine learning were combined to predict cytomegalovirus infection status. Typing coverage differed by locus: A, B, C, DRB1 and DQB1 were typed in about 629-640 donors, DQA1 in about 500, DPA1 in some 610, and DPB1 in about 450. Genome-wide SNP genotypes for about 65% of the roughly 670 donors were used in a later genetic analysis, which treated that subset as a discovery cohort. Class I and class II HLA loci were covered by the typing at four-digit resolution. The study aimed to test whether signatures of past pathogen exposure could be identified by cataloging public T cell receptors. The T cell repertoires of 550 to 850 subjects were profiled by immunosequencing and related to cytomegalovirus serostatus. To decide whether each TCR beta V gene segment behaved as functional or pseudogenic, an earlier analysis of some 570 of the donors relied on high-throughput TCR beta sequencing. A separate validation cohort of roughly 110 different subjects was used in addition to the roughly 720-subject first cohort. The later analysis used no new phenotypic data to find candidate immune exposures, relying instead on TCR beta sequences and their occurrence across donors. Among 398 genotyped donors of the cohort, an average of approximately 230,000 unique TCR beta nucleotide sequences were sequenced per donor, roughly 20% of them non-productive. Every repertoire in the discovery cohort had been generated on one and the same sequencing platform. A few DR-DQ haplotypes were treated as single units for association and clustering because of strong linkage in the cohort. The genetic ancestry cluster associated with self-reported Caucasian donors included 65% to 90% of the 398 genotyped donors. Donor age, sex, ethnicity and CMV serostatus were compiled together with the repertoire data. A later analysis re-examined previously published TCR beta repertoires from about 670 donors and added high-resolution HLA genotyping to investigate patterns of TCR occurrence. Study-level results and caveats: Linkage disequilibrium might explain the correlated functional status among segregating V segments, but an unknown experimental factor could not be ruled out. Some IMGT-functional V segments, including TRBV6-2 and TRBV6-3, could not be distinguished by the 87-base-pair reads and were therefore excluded. Specific HLA alleles were associated with 16,951 TCR beta sequences at a false discovery rate of 0.05 in a later analysis. Roughly uniform sequencing depth across donors was assumed in presence/absence analyses, although this assumption may not hold. Because HLA typing was missing for some donors at each locus, association tests included only the typed subset. An earlier analysis of approximately 590 of the donors showed that most TCR beta V segments appeared in productive rearrangements either about 90% or about 30% of the time, which broadly matched IMGT annotations. The only immune exposure information available for the cohort was CMV serostatus. The study listed 164 TCR beta chains as associated with cytomegalovirus. The classifier was reported to diagnose cytomegalovirus status with high specificity and sensitivity in both the original and validation cohorts. When HLA alleles, especially DR and DQ, strongly co-occurred, attributing TCR associations to individual alleles was difficult. The sequencing pipeline was judged likely to have produced a cluster of highly shared sequence variants as a technical artifact. A later analysis found that HLA-associated TCR beta chains were more clonally expanded and had lower generation probabilities than equally common non-associated chains. In a later genetic analysis, a missense DCLRE1C variant was associated with V-gene and J-gene trimming of TCR beta chains, and the association was replicated in an independent cohort. Across donors, most TCR sequences were observed very rarely, whereas some public TCRs were present in many individuals. The authors suggested that the approach could potentially be generalized to other disease states and immunological phenotypes. The earlier analysis of about 600 of the donors excluded 15 to 20 rarely observed V segments, including chromosome 9 orphons, because counts were too low. According to a later genetic analysis, donors in an Asian-associated ancestry cluster had fewer N-insertions in productive TCRs than the approximately 690-donor mean. A later analysis found that TCR association rates varied across HLA loci, with DRB1 alleles showing the most associated TCRs and HLA-C alleles the fewest. A later analysis found that most CMV-associated TCR beta chains appeared HLA-restricted, with HLA associations seemingly driven largely by CMV exposure. The cohort was sequenced for TCR beta chains only, and without alpha or paired-chain data the features that could be detected were limited. In vitro tests confirmed that three of the cytomegalovirus-associated TCR beta chains recognize cytomegalovirus antigens. A further reported finding was that TCR beta sequences accurately predicted the HLA-A and HLA-B alleles for most subjects in the first cohort. A later analysis reported that several top co-occurrence clusters appeared linked to parvovirus B19, influenza, CMV and Epstein-Barr virus.

The cohort comprised hundreds of healthy bone marrow donors. Cohort members were all nominally healthy when sampled, although unrecorded immune exposures were likely present. The donor was CMV seropositive and belonged to the group of a few hundred seropositive cohort members. Every donor gave a peripheral blood sample, and the peripheral blood mononuclear cells from that sample were used for TCR beta sequencing. Genomic DNA was extracted from the blood cell samples with the Qiagen DNeasy Blood Extraction Kit. With regard to this clone: It has no known antigen specificity. No qualities accompany the bases; no much larger clone lies one base away.

Library preparation used the immunoSEQ multiplex PCR assay. The multiplex PCR relied on a mix of 60 forward primers for TCR Vbeta segments and 13 reverse primers for TCR Jbeta segments. A multiplex PCR assay on genomic DNA amplified the CDR3 region of rearranged TCR beta genes. The Illumina HiSeq System was used to sequence the amplified TCR beta libraries as 87-base-pair reads. The paper's processing steps were these. Across the 500 to 700 repertoires, a later analysis counted roughly 84 million unique TCR beta chains, some 11 million of which were shared by at least two donors. Raw reads were error-corrected and collapsed into unique sequences with a nearest-neighbor algorithm that merged closely related sequences to remove PCR and sequencing errors. V, D and J gene segments were assigned by aligning CDR3 sequences to IMGT reference sequences. Each retained sequence needed at least a six-nucleotide match to both a V gene segment and a J gene segment. Rearrangements were called productive when the CDR3 lacked stop codons and stayed in frame with V and J; all others were non-productive. CDR3 was defined according to IMGT convention as the region running from the second conserved V-encoded cysteine to the conserved J-encoded phenylalanine. In an earlier analysis of 587 of the donors, sequences lacking an unambiguous match to a single V gene segment were excluded. In an earlier analysis of 450 to 700 of the donors, V segments were called functional above 56.7% productive rearrangements and were called segregating when the between-donor standard deviation exceeded 5%. A statistical classification framework was developed to diagnose cytomegalovirus status using the catalog of TCR beta chain sequences. A later analysis assigned V and J genes by comparing TCR nucleotide sequences with IMGT/GENE-DB human TR gene sequences. A later analysis assigned CDR3 sequences and most-parsimonious VDJ recombination scenarios with the TCRdist pipeline. A later analysis defined each TCR beta chain by its CDR3 amino acid sequence plus V-gene family, and excluded reads lacking a unique V-gene family. A later analysis removed over 500 highly shared, low-generation-probability nucleotide sequences to deal with suspected cross-contamination and a sequencing artifact. For each public chain, a later analysis derived a clonal expansion index from normalized ranks of inferred template counts within each repertoire. In a later analysis, generation probabilities were computed with a VDJ recombination model fitted to out-of-frame rearrangements, and the resulting probabilities were checked against IGoR. A later analysis scored TCR-TCR, TCR-HLA and TCR-CMV co-occurrence with hypergeometric tests, applying a repertoire-size bias correction to TCR pairs. A later analysis estimated false discovery rates by permuting HLA or CMV assignments 20 times. A later analysis grouped co-occurring TCRs with DBSCAN, adding TCRdist sequence similarity when clustering within HLA-allele-positive subsets. Repertoires with fewer than 30,000 or more than 120,000 public chains were left out of co-occurrence clustering, as were a few repertoires with anomalous nucleotide sharing. The source is immuneACCESS, and TCRdb retained only in-frame sequences with V and J called. Part of the clones is not carried over; for the studies checked, unresolved V genes explain less than half of this, and the remainder is unexplained. That table supplies the V and J calls and clone size; D and trimming were determined from the DNA. For this sample the table gives 79,000 or so clones, of which roughly 79% were detected only once. The top ten clones comprise roughly 22% of the sample.

From cysteine to phenylalanine, the CDR3 is 12 amino acids long. Only the CDR3 part of the read is kept: 36 bases, read in frame from the first base. Per the germline V gene (reference sequence), MNHEY is the CDR1 and SMNVEV is the CDR2. V and J lose 3 bases and 11 bases, and a span of 8 bases separates them. Material for sequencing was PBMCs. The V gene is TRBV27 and the J gene is TRBJ1-6; the D gene lacks a confident call. The sequence was obtained from a woman aged 35 to 49 in good health and CMV-seropositive. The CDR3 protein sequence reads: CASSFNAAPLHF. The DNA sequence is given as TGTGCCAGCAGTTTTAACGCAGCACCCCTCCACTTT.